This T cell receptor (beta chain) was observed in a study of cytomegalovirus exposure and HLA in healthy donors. Across the whole study: Of all 398 donors who were genotyped, 75% to 90% belonged to the Caucasian-associated ancestry cluster. Study-level points and caveats: In a later analysis, TCR association rates varied by HLA locus: DRB1 most, HLA-C fewest. Trimming of TCR beta V- and J-genes showed a link, identified in a later analysis, to a missense DCLRE1C variant.

Vbeta (60) and Jbeta (13) primers were used in the PCR. The data were produced by immunoSEQ multiplex PCR, yet TCRdb's version contains in-frame clones alone and is incomplete. The table gives approximately 150,000 clones; the top ten clones make up 1.5% to 1.8% of it. The V end lost 0 bases, the J end lost 4 bases, and 9 bases lay between the germline ends. The CDR3 sequence is 14 residues long. Germline CDR1 SGHTA, CDR2 FQGNSA. Points on this clone: Its specificity is not known.

V gene TRBV7-2 combines with J gene TRBJ1-1; D unresolved. The sequenced sample was PBMCs. This clonotype originated in a woman aged 40 to 49 in good health and CMV-seronegative. The CDR3 sequence is CASSLASGGTEAFF. The CDR3 DNA reads as TGTGCCAGCAGCTTAGCTTCGGGAGGCACTGAAGCTTTCTTT. The full variable domain, with the rest looked up from reference TRBV7-2 and TRBJ1-1, is GAGVSQSPSNKVTEKGKDVELRCDPISGHTALYWYRQSLGQGLEFLIYFQGNSAPDKSGLPSDRFSAERTGGSVSTLTIQRTQQEDSAVYLCASSLASGGTEAFFGQGTRLTVV.